A single TCR beta chain is shown here with its context. Method: immunoSEQ multiplex PCR; TCRdb's copy keeps in-frame clones and lacks some. The repertoire holds about 46,000 clones, with around 90% as singletons. These data belong to a study of OX40 agonist ivuxolimab in advanced cancers. Germline CDR1 MGHRA, CDR2 YSYEKL. V was shortened by 5 bases and J by 0 bases, with 20 bases between the two germline ends. The CDR3 loop spans 17 amino acids. The source is an adult with an advanced solid tumor such as melanoma, head and neck, liver or kidney cancer. The V and J genes are TRBV4-1 and TRBJ2-7, with D perhaps TRBD1 or TRBD2 (5 bases each). Sequencing was performed on CD4+ or CD8+ T cells sorted from blood, taken in a trial of the OX40 agonist ivuxolimab. Here the CDR3 DNA reads TGCGCCAGCAGCTTCCAAGATTCGCCAGGGACCTCCTACGAGCAGTACTTC. Translation gives CASSFQDSPGTSYEQYF.